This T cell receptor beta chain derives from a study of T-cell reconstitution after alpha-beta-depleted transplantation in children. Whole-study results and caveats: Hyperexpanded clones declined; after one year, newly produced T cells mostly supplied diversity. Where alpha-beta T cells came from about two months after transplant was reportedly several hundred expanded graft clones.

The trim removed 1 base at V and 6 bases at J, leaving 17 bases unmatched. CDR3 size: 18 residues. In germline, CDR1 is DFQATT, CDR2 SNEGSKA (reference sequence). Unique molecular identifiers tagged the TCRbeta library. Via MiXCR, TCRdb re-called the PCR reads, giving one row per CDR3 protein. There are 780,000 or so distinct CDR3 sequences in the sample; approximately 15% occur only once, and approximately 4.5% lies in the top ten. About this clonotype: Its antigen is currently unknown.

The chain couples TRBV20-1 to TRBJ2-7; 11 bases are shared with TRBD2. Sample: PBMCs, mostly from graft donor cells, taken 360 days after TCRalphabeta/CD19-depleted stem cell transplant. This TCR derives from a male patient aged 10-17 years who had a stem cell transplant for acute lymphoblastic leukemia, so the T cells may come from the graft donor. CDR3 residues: CSARATSGRVPGPTEQYF. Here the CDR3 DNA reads TGCAGTGCTAGAGCTACTAGCGGGAGAGTCCCGGGCCCCACCGAGCAGTACTTC.